This T cell receptor beta chain originates from a study of T cell repertoires in cytomegalovirus infection. In the study overall: Public TCR beta signatures marked donors with CMV infection and the matching HLA.

Many counts were recorded for this clonotype. Each CDR3 protein is one row after TCRdb ran MiXCR on the reads. The table has approximately 250,000 distinct CDR3 sequences, 9% to 15% seen once. This CDR3 region has 15 residues. CDR1 is LGHDT, CDR2 YNNKEL, per germline (reference sequence). V lost 9 bases and J 0 bases, leaving 15 bases between the germline ends. This TCR was recovered from a human donor in good health (CMV status not recorded). Some clones in this sample may be carry-over from other donors' samples. The sequencing input was PBMCs. This rearrangement joins TRBV3-1 to TRBJ2-1, with unresolved D. The CDR3, as DNA: TGTGCCAGTAGTCAGGTCCGGAGCTCCTACAATGAGCAGTTCTTC. Encoded protein: CASSQVRSSYNEQFF.